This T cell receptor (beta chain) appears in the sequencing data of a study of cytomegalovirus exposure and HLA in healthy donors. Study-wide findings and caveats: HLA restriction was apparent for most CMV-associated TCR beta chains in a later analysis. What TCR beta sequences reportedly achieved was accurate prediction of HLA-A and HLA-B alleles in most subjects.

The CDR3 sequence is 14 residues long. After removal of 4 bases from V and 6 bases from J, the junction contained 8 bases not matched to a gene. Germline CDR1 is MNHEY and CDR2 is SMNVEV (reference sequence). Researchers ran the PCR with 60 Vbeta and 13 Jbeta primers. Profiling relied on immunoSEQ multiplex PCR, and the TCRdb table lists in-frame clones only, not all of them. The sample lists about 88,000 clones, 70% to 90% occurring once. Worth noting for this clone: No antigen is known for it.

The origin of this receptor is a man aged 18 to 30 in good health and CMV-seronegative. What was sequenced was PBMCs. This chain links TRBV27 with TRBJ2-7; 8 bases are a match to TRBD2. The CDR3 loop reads CASSSSGTRREQYF. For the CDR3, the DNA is TGTGCCAGCAGTTCCTCAGGGACTAGACGCGAGCAGTACTTC.